A single sample gave rise to the 18 T cell receptor beta chains below, sequenced in a study of shared T cell receptors in the human thymus. Generated by immunoSEQ multiplex PCR, the TCRdb table keeps only in-frame clones and is missing some. The sample has hundreds of thousands of clones, more than 75% seen once; the top ten hold over 0.008%. These data were also reused for a study on human thymus T cells.

Sequencing was carried out using thymocytes. All receptors derive from a boy in the first two years of life with a congenital heart defect.

This chain uses TRBV6-6 with TRBJ1-2, with TRBD1 matching over 10 bases. The CDR3 is 14 residues long. The germline CDR1 and CDR2 sequences are MNHNY and SVGAGI (reference sequence). The V and J ends lost 2 bases and 9 bases, in that order; junction bases with no gene match: 6. In DNA form, the CDR3 reads TGTGCCAGCAGTTACCGGGACAGGGGAATATGCTACACCTTC. This gives the protein CASSYRDRGICYTF.

This chain joins TRBV27 and TRBJ2-1; 12 positions agree with TRBD2. The ends lost 8 bases at V and 1 base at J; junction bases unmatched: 3. CDR1 MNHEY and CDR2 SMNVEV come from the germline V gene (reference sequence). The CDR3 totals 15 residues. This CDR3 is CASSSGRESYNEQFF. Written as DNA, the CDR3 is TGTGCCAGCTCTAGCGGGAGGGAATCCTACAATGAGCAGTTCTTC.

Only a few counts were recorded for this clone. This rearrangement joins TRBV19 to TRBJ2-1, with D perhaps TRBD2 (6 bases). V gave up 7 bases and J gave up 7 bases, with 14 bases separating them. The germline gives CDR1 LNHDA, CDR2 SQIVND (reference sequence). This CDR3 spans 13 amino acids. The CDR3 sequence: CASTPAGRNEQFF. The CDR3 bases are TGTGCCAGTACCCCTGCGGGGAGAAATGAGCAGTTCTTC.

This clone has only a few counts. The chain couples TRBV29-1 to TRBJ2-7; TRBD2 matches at 14 bases. CDR3 length: 13 residues. The germline V gene encodes CDR1 SQVTM and CDR2 ANQGSEA. The V gene end was trimmed by 4 bases and the J gene end by 5 bases; junction bases not matched to a gene: 1. This CDR3 reads CSVGGLAGDEQYF. The CDR3 nucleotides are TGCAGCGTTGGGGGACTAGCGGGAGACGAGCAGTACTTC.

The count of this clone is one. This chain uses TRBV4-3 with TRBJ2-5; 8 bases line up with TRBD2. Losses at the gene ends were 1 base for V and 2 bases for J; bases not matched to a gene: 12. The CDR3 runs 18 residues. Looked up from germline, CDR1 is LGHNA and CDR2 is YSLEER. Written as DNA, the CDR3 is TGCGCCAGCAGCCAAGGCCGAGCCTTCGGCGGGAGGCAAGAGACCCAGTACTTC. Its protein is CASSQGRAFGGRQETQYF.

The CDR3 bases are TGTGCCAGCAGTTCCCTCACCGACAGTAACTATGGCTACACCTTC. Its protein product is CASSSLTDSNYGYTF. The V call is TRBV27, the J call TRBJ1-2; tentatively, D is TRBD1 (5 bases). Germline CDR1 reads MNHEY; CDR2 reads SMNVEV (reference sequence). Between the trimmed V and J ends, which lost 4 bases and 1 base, there was a span of 13 bases. The CDR3 length is 15 residues.

The chain has TRBV7-9 and TRBJ2-7; 10 bases agree with TRBD2. Per germline, CDR1 SEHNR and CDR2 FQNEAQ (reference sequence). V shed 3 bases, J shed 5 bases, and the junction held 13 bases outside the gene matches. The CDR3 consists of 17 residues. CDR3 sequence: CASSFSREREGVNEQYF. The CDR3 coding sequence is TGTGCCAGCAGCTTCTCGCGGGAGCGGGAGGGCGTTAACGAGCAGTACTTC.

The chain couples TRBV14 to TRBJ1-1; D perhaps matches TRBD1 (6 bases). The CDR3 runs 16 residues. V was trimmed by 1 base and J by 1 base, leaving 13 bases between them. Germline CDR1 reads SGHDN; CDR2 reads FVKESK. DNA of the CDR3: TGTGCCAGCAGCCAAGCGTTTGGGGGACAGAACACTGAAGCTTTCTTT. Translating gives CASSQAFGGQNTEAFF.

The chain carries TRBV11-3 and TRBJ1-2; 8 bases map to TRBD1. This CDR3 contains 16 residues. The J segment lost 7 bases and the V segment lost 5 bases, leaving 15 bases of the junction unmatched. Germline V gene sequence: CDR1 SGHNT, CDR2 YENEEA. The CDR3 nucleotides are TGTGCCAGCAGCCTCTCCTCGGACAGACAGGGGTGTGGCTACACCTTC. Translation gives CASSLSSDRQGCGYTF. The entire variable domain, with the rest obtained from reference TRBV11-3 and TRBJ1-2, is as follows: EAGVVQSPRYKIIEKKQPVAFWCNPISGHNTLYWYLQNLGQGPELLIRYENEEAVDDSQLPKDRFSAERLKGVDSTLKIQPAELGDSAVYLCASSLSSDRQGCGYTFGSGTRLTVV.

The chain combines TRBV5-1 with TRBJ2-7, with TRBD1 as a possible D gene (5 bases). The CDR3 sequence is 16 residues long. Germline V gene sequence: CDR1 SGHRS, CDR2 YFSETQ. V lost 4 bases, J lost 2 bases, and 19 bases lay in between. The CDR3 protein is CASSGAQGLRAYEQYF. DNA of the CDR3: TGCGCCAGCAGCGGGGCCCAAGGCCTGCGCGCCTACGAGCAGTACTTC.

This chain uses TRBV5-6 with TRBJ1-2; 7 nucleotides line up with TRBD1. Trimming at V came to 3 bases and at J to 1 base, leaving 12 bases not matched to a gene. This CDR3 has 17 residues. Germline V CDR1 and CDR2: SGHDT, YYEEEE. Written as DNA, the CDR3 is TGTGCCAGCAGCTGTTACCGGGACAGTTACTTTAACTATGGCTACACCTTC. It is translated as CASSCYRDSYFNYGYTF.

This chain uses TRBV27 with TRBJ2-1, with D maybe TRBD1 (6 bases). V was pared by 4 bases and J by 7 bases, with 17 bases between. CDR1 MNHEY and CDR2 SMNVEV come from the germline V gene (reference sequence). This CDR3 is 15 amino acids long. For the CDR3, the DNA is TGTGCCAGCAGTTGTAGGGACGACAGGAAGAATGAGCAGTTCTTC. Translating gives CASSCRDDRKNEQFF.

The rearrangement links TRBV5-1 to TRBJ2-1; 13 positions match TRBD2. The CDR3 sequence is 15 residues long. CDR1 and CDR2 from the germline V gene are SGHRS and YFSETQ. The trim removed 4 bases at V and 4 bases at J, leaving 2 bases unmatched. The CDR3 DNA reads as TGCGCCAGCAGCAGGGGACTAGCGGGGTACAATGAGCAGTTCTTC. It is translated as CASSRGLAGYNEQFF.

The CDR3 DNA reads TGTGCCAGCAGCCCAGGACTAGCGGGGCCTCACACCGGGGAGCTGTTTTTT. Its protein product is CASSPGLAGPHTGELFF. J is TRBJ2-2 and V is TRBV5-6, with 12 positions matching TRBD2. The V segment lost 4 bases and the J segment 3 bases; nucleotides outside the gene matches: 7. The CDR3 is made up of 17 amino acids. The germline V gene encodes CDR1 SGHDT and CDR2 YYEEEE.

The chain recombines TRBV29-1 with TRBJ1-1; tentative D call: TRBD1 (5 bases). The germline gives CDR1 SQVTM, CDR2 ANQGSEA. This CDR3 comprises 13 residues. The V end was cut by 1 base, the J end by 1 base, with 7 bases between. The CDR3 is CSVEGQGNTEAFF. As DNA, the CDR3 is TGCAGCGTTGAAGGCCAGGGGAACACTGAAGCTTTCTTT.

The chain carries TRBV9 and TRBJ1-1; the match to TRBD1 covers 7 bases. This CDR3 spans 12 amino acids. The germline V gene encodes CDR1 SGDLS and CDR2 YYNGEE. Trimming removed 4 bases from V and 7 bases from J; junction bases left unmatched: 4. DNA of the CDR3: TGTGCCAGCAGCACCGGGACAGTTGAAGCTTTCTTT. Translation gives CASSTGTVEAFF.

V and J are TRBV28 and TRBJ2-1; possibly TRBD2 for D (5 bases). Germline CDR1 is MDHEN and CDR2 is SYDVKM. The CDR3 sequence is 17 residues long. V lost 5 bases and J lost 0, with 17 bases in between. The CDR3 spells CASSTPRLGSSYNEQFF. The CDR3 DNA sequence: TGTGCCAGCAGTACCCCCAGGTTGGGGAGCTCCTACAATGAGCAGTTCTTC.

The chain is built from TRBV4-2 and TRBJ2-1; 11 bases align to TRBD2. There are 15 residues in the CDR3. V trimming: 1 base; J trimming: 12 bases; junction bases outside the gene matches: 8. Germline assignment: CDR1 LGHNA and CDR2 YNFKEQ. The CDR3 spells CASSQGEGTSGPQFF. In DNA form, the CDR3 reads TGTGCCAGCAGCCAAGGGGAGGGGACTAGCGGCCCGCAGTTCTTC.